What follows are 17 T cell receptor beta chains derived from one specimen sequenced in a study of blood T cells in healthy people across ages. A second 7 to 11 cycle PCR used barcoded and J-beta primers. From the 5' RACE reads, TCRdb called clonotypes with MiXCR, one entry per CDR3 protein. The sample carries more than 800,000 distinct CDR3 sequences, around 43% recorded once. What was sequenced was blood. These receptors were taken from a woman in her fifties or sixties in good health.

V is TRBV27 and J is TRBJ1-5; D is unclear. CDR3 length: 16 residues. CDR1 is MNHEY and CDR2 is SMNVEV in the germline V gene (reference sequence). V lost 1 base and J lost 1, with 11 bases in between. The CDR3 spells CASSLFGERSNQPQHF. The CDR3 region has the DNA TGTGCCAGCAGTTTATTCGGGGAGCGGAGCAATCAGCCCCAGCATTTT.

This clonotype appeared once. This chain connects TRBV9 to TRBJ2-1; a weak D match, TRBD2 (6 bases). The ends were cut back, 0 bases at V and 6 bases at J, with 10 bases in the middle. The CDR3 contains 14 residues. Germline V gene data show CDR1 as SGDLS and CDR2 as YYNGEE. The CDR3 bases are TGTGCCAGCAGCGTAGTTGGGACTGTCAATGAGCAGTTCTTC. Protein product: CASSVVGTVNEQFF.

V is TRBV20-1 and J is TRBJ2-1; TRBD2 matches 7 bases. The CDR3 spans 15 residues. V shed 1 base, J shed 2 bases, and the junction held 5 bases outside the gene matches. Germline CDR1 DFQATT, CDR2 SNEGSKA (reference sequence). This chain's CDR3 is CSARGRGLPYNEQFF. CDR3 coding DNA: TGCAGTGCTAGAGGTAGGGGACTACCCTACAATGAGCAGTTCTTC.

Ten or more counts support this clonotype. The V and J genes are TRBV7-9 and TRBJ2-1; D unresolved. The length of the CDR3 is 15 residues. V was pared by 1 base and J by 7 bases, with 14 bases between. CDR1 and CDR2 (germline): SEHNR, FQNEAQ (reference sequence). The CDR3 sequence is CASSLGTPLGNEQFF. The CDR3 DNA follows: TGTGCCAGCAGCTTAGGCACCCCCTTGGGGAATGAGCAGTTCTTC.

The chain combines TRBV28 with TRBJ2-1; D gene uncertain. Germline values: CDR1 MDHEN, CDR2 SYDVKM. The V gene lost 4 bases and the J gene lost 11 bases, with 12 bases spanning the gap. The CDR3 length is 12 residues. The CDR3 spells CASSWTDAQQFF. The CDR3 bases are TGTGCCAGCAGTTGGACGGACGCTCAGCAGTTCTTC.

This clonotype was recorded a few times. The rearrangement links TRBV20-1 to TRBJ2-3; 7 nucleotides agree with TRBD1. Germline CDR1 reads DFQATT; CDR2 reads SNEGSKA (reference sequence). Losses at the gene ends were 6 bases for V and 0 bases for J; bases not matched to a gene: 9. The length of the CDR3 is 15 residues. CDR3: CSATSTGASTDTQYF. The CDR3 DNA reads TGCAGTGCCACTTCCACAGGGGCGAGCACAGATACGCAGTATTTT.

This clonotype has a handful of counts. This chain connects TRBV10-3 to TRBJ2-7, with unresolved D. The V gene's germline CDR1 is ENHRY and CDR2 SYGVKD. This CDR3 is 12 amino acids long. With 4 bases removed from V and 5 bases from J, the gap between germline ends came to 9 bases. The DNA for the CDR3 is TGTGCCATCAGTGGTAATACGGACGAGCAGTACTTC. Translation gives CAISGNTDEQYF.

This chain joins TRBV12-3 or TRBV12-4 and TRBJ1-5; D is undetermined. CDR3 length: 14 residues. Trimming shortened V by 4 bases and J by 2 bases, and 9 bases separated the two germline ends. CDR3 sequence: CASSYSAGNQPQHF. In DNA form, the CDR3 reads TGTGCCAGCAGTTATTCAGCGGGCAATCAGCCCCAGCATTTT.

The chain couples TRBV5-1 to TRBJ1-2, with D perhaps matching TRBD1 (5 bases). Germline V CDR1 and CDR2: SGHRS, YFSETQ. The CDR3 length is 15 residues. The V gene lost 0 bases and the J gene lost 6 bases, with 15 bases spanning the gap. CDR3 region: CASSLDGGSLNGYTF. CDR3 coding DNA: TGCGCCAGCAGCTTGGACGGGGGTTCCCTTAATGGCTACACCTTC.

The V and J genes are TRBV7-7 and TRBJ2-2; maybe TRBD1 (5 bases). CDR1 SSHAT and CDR2 FNYEAQ come from the germline V gene (reference sequence). CDR3 length equals 15 residues. The ends were cut back, 3 bases at V and 4 bases at J, with 12 bases in the middle. CDR3 residues: CASSFLGDSTGELFF. The DNA of the CDR3 is TGTGCCAGCAGCTTTTTAGGGGATAGCACCGGGGAGCTGTTTTTT.

The chain joins TRBV5-1 to TRBJ2-7; 11 nucleotides align to TRBD1. Germline CDR1 SGHRS, CDR2 YFSETQ. V dropped 7 bases and J dropped 2; count of bases not matched to a gene: 5. This CDR3 spans 14 amino acids. The CDR3 DNA reads as TGCGCCAGCGCGGACAGGGGGCCAACCTACGAGCAGTACTTC. Its protein is CASADRGPTYEQYF.

This clonotype was found a few times. The chain employs TRBV7-9 and TRBJ2-7, with D perhaps matching TRBD2 (5 bases). Deletions cut 5 bases from V and 6 bases from J, with 17 bases between. This CDR3 spans 14 amino acids. Germline V gene data show CDR1 as SEHNR and CDR2 as FQNEAQ (reference sequence). CDR3 sequence: CASSPDEDRGEQYF. The DNA of the CDR3 is TGTGCCAGCAGCCCCGATGAAGACCGGGGCGAGCAGTACTTC.

Only a few counts were recorded for this clonotype. The J gene is TRBJ2-4, the V gene TRBV7-4; 11 nucleotides align to TRBD1. J lost 1 base, V lost 8 bases, and 13 bases had no gene match. From germline, CDR1 is SGHVT and CDR2 SQSDAQ. The CDR3 consists of 18 residues. The CDR3 sequence is CASFRTGGGPSAKNIQYF. CDR3 in DNA: TGTGCCAGCTTTAGGACAGGGGGCGGCCCCAGTGCCAAAAACATTCAGTACTTC.

The chain has TRBV29-1 and TRBJ1-3; D gene uncertain. The CDR3 covers 12 residues. V lost 4 bases and J lost 4, with 8 bases in between. Germline assignment: CDR1 SQVTM and CDR2 ANQGSEA. CDR3 loop: CSVGAEGNTIYF. The CDR3 coding sequence is TGCAGCGTTGGGGCAGAAGGAAACACCATATATTTT.

This rearrangement joins TRBV3-1 to TRBJ1-2; weak D call: TRBD1 (6 bases). The CDR3 runs to 16 residues. Trimming left V 4 bases short and J 7 bases short, with 22 bases between. The germline CDR1 and CDR2 sequences are LGHDT and YNNKEL (reference sequence). DNA for the CDR3: TGTGCCAGCAGCCCCCCCGGGACACACCATAGCGGTGGCTACACCTTC. Its translation is CASSPPGTHHSGGYTF.

The chain couples TRBV29-1 to TRBJ1-1; 8 bases map to TRBD1. The CDR3 is made up of 14 amino acids. The V gene end was trimmed by 5 bases and the J gene end by 1 base; junction bases not matched to a gene: 6. Germline V lookup: CDR1 SQVTM, CDR2 ANQGSEA. CDR3 sequence (DNA): TGCAGCGTTCAAATCGGACAGGGGAACACTGAAGCTTTCTTT. The encoded protein is CSVQIGQGNTEAFF.

V gene TRBV9 combines with J gene TRBJ2-1, with TRBD2 identical over 10 bases. In germline, CDR1 is SGDLS, CDR2 YYNGEE. V dropped 7 bases and J dropped 8; count of bases not matched to a gene: 12. The CDR3 has 15 amino acids. The CDR3 sequence: CASGASGSPGYEQFF. CDR3 DNA: TGTGCCAGCGGGGCTAGCGGGAGCCCCGGGTATGAGCAGTTCTTC.